This T cell receptor beta chain was retrieved from a study of radiotherapy plus CTLA-4 blockade in lung cancer. Study context: In 18% of patients, objective responses were seen; about 30% had disease control.

Repertoires were generated with immunoSEQ multiplex PCR, while TCRdb's copy carries only in-frame clones and drops some. The sample holds about 45,000 clones, 55% to 80% seen once. This clone has a handful of counts. Per germline, CDR1 SGHRS and CDR2 YFSETQ. V was shortened by 0 bases and J by 2 bases, with 9 bases between the two germline ends. CDR3 length: 14 amino acids. People whose metastatic non-small-cell lung cancer was chemo-refractory got focal radiation along with CTLA-4 blockade by ipilimumab. The sequence was collected from a human donor with non-small cell lung cancer who had a complete response to radiotherapy plus ipilimumab. The source was peripheral blood, collected from a patient treated with radiotherapy plus ipilimumab. The rearrangement joins TRBV5-1 to TRBJ2-7; possible D gene TRBD2, 5 bases. CDR3 sequence: CASSLGGYAYEQYF. In DNA form, the CDR3 reads TGCGCCAGCAGCTTGGGAGGGTACGCCTACGAGCAGTACTTC.